The sample holds a few counts of the clone carrying this TCR beta chain. Its target is not known. The PCR was carried out with 60 Vbeta primers and 13 Jbeta primers. Some clones are missing from TCRdb's copy, which holds only in-frame ones; the method was immunoSEQ multiplex PCR. The profile shows fewer than 250,000 clones, roughly 79% of them singletons. The source of the sample is a study of cytomegalovirus exposure and HLA in healthy donors. Trimming pared 2 bases from V and 2 bases from J, leaving 7 bases between. The germline CDR1 and CDR2 sequences are MNHNY and SVGAGI (reference sequence). The CDR3 contains 15 residues. Study-wide points: Several top significant clusters appeared, in a later analysis, to be linked to common viral pathogens.

Source material: PBMCs. The TCR comes from a male donor in good health and CMV-seronegative. The chain carries TRBV6-6 and TRBJ2-6; D gene ambiguous. The CDR3 loop is CASSYQDPGANVLTF. The CDR3 DNA follows: TGTGCCAGCAGTTACCAGGATCCTGGGGCCAACGTCCTGACTTTC.